The clone carrying this T cell receptor beta chain was recorded once. A much larger clone lies one base from this, so it may be a read error. Each CDR3 protein is one row after TCRdb ran MiXCR on the 5' RACE reads. The sample holds about 43,000 distinct CDR3 sequences, roughly a fifth seen once. The V end lost 1 base, the J end lost 6 bases, and 12 bases lay between the germline ends. This CDR3 is 14 amino acids long. CDR1 is MGHRA, CDR2 YSYEKL, per germline. Tregs were sorted as CD4+CD25+CD127-/low cells. The sequenced sample was Tregs sorted from a lymph node. This rearrangement joins TRBV4-1 to TRBJ1-1, with D unclear. This sequence was found in a female donor with breast cancer. CDR3 amino acids: CASSQVTKGAEAFF. The CDR3 DNA is TGCGCCAGCAGCCAAGTTACTAAGGGCGCTGAAGCTTTCTTT.